The sequence of this T cell receptor beta chain was determined in a study of CD8 T cells in Susac syndrome. This clonotype appeared once. With random hexamers, reverse transcription was performed on roughly 0.5 to 1 ug of RNA. TCRdb redid the calling of the immunoSEQ multiplex PCR reads with MiXCR, one entry per CDR3 protein. Here the sample spans 130,000 to 150,000 distinct CDR3 sequences, approximately 95% being singletons. V lost 4 bases and J lost 4, with 10 bases in between. This CDR3 has 12 residues. Looked up from germline, CDR1 is SQVTM and CDR2 is ANQGSEA. This clonotype was sampled from a human donor with Susac syndrome. The sequenced sample consisted of CD4+ T cells from PBMCs. The chain carries TRBV29-1 and TRBJ2-5; D might be TRBD2 (5 bases). The CDR3 loop reads CSVAGWGETQYF. In DNA form, the CDR3 reads TGCAGCGTTGCGGGGTGGGGAGAGACCCAGTACTTC.